This T cell receptor (beta chain) was captured in a study of Ad26.COV2.S vaccination and SARS-CoV-2 variants. Described treatment: around 19 received Ad26.COV2.S at low or high dose, single or two shots; roughly five received placebo; per-sample allocation not given. At day 63 after the first vaccine or placebo injection, samples were drawn. CDR1 and CDR2 from the germline V gene are MNHEY and SVGAGI. V shed 7 bases and J shed 5 bases, with 14 bases lying between them. The CDR3 has 14 residues. Repertoires were generated with immunoSEQ multiplex PCR, while TCRdb's copy carries only in-frame clones and drops some. The sample contains 500,000 or so clones, around 90% of which appear only once.

The J gene is TRBJ2-2, the V gene TRBV6-5; D might be TRBD2 (6 bases). This specimen was peripheral blood, taken in a trial of Ad26.COV2.S vaccine versus placebo. The clonotype originates from a person between 18 and 65 years old who received the Ad26.COV2.S COVID-19 vaccine or a placebo. The CDR3 region is CASIRGDSTGELFF. CDR3 in DNA: TGTGCCAGCATCCGTGGGGACTCAACCGGGGAGCTGTTTTTT.